These T cell receptor beta chains were read from a single sample in a study of blood T cell repertoires in COVID-19. TCRdb's copy holds only in-frame clones and misses some; the assay was immunoSEQ multiplex PCR. The sample holds under 450,000 clones, about 88% seen once. Material: peripheral blood. The source of these receptors is a middle-aged woman with COVID-19, enrolled during active disease. Both conserved end residues are part of each CDR3. D genes are given only for firm matches. A row's size may be missing; if present it is once, few, many or a size class.

>TRBV7-2|15|NA|NA|TRBJ1-1
TGTGCCAGCAGCTTAGGACTTACCCGAGGGACTGAAGCTTTCTTT
CASSLGLTRGTEAFF
>TRBV5-5|14|TRBD1|NA|TRBJ1-2
TGTGCCAGCAGCCCCCGGGACAGGGGTCGGGGCTACACCTTC
CASSPRDRGRGYTF
>TRBV28|13|NA|NA|TRBJ2-1
TGTGCCAGCAGTTTTGGACAGATCAACCCCAGGTTCTTC
CASSFGQINPRFF
>TRBV7-9|11|NA|NA|TRBJ2-1
TGTGCCAGCAGCTCCTCGGGGGAGCAGTTCTTC
CASSSSGEQFF
>TRBV5-1|14|TRBD1|NA|TRBJ1-4
TGCGCCAGCAGCCAGGTGACAGGGAACGAAAAACTGTTTTTT
CASSQVTGNEKLFF
>TRBV5-8|15|NA|few|TRBJ1-2
TGTGCCAGCAGCTTGGACAGGGCACAACTATCTGGCTACACCTTC
CASSLDRAQLSGYTF
>TRBV13|17|TRBD1|NA|TRBJ1-6
TGTGCCAGCAGCCCTACCTCACGGACAGGCAAGAATTCACCCCTCCACTTT
CASSPTSRTGKNSPLHF
>TRBV19|13|NA|NA|TRBJ1-2
TGTGCCAGTAGTATCGAGGGGCGGGGTGGCTACACCTTC
CASSIEGRGGYTF
>TRBV25-1|15|TRBD1|NA|TRBJ2-7
TGTGCCAGCAGTGGGGGACAGGGATCCTCCTACGAGCAGTACTTC
CASSGGQGSSYEQYF
>TRBV5-4|17|TRBD2|once|TRBJ2-7
TGTGCCAGCAGCTTGGCCCCTAGCGGGGTTTCCCTTGAGGAGCAGTACTTC
CASSLAPSGVSLEEQYF
>TRBV27|15|TRBD1|few|TRBJ1-2
TGTGCCAGCACCTCCTACAGGGGCCGTAACTATGGCTACACCTTC
CASTSYRGRNYGYTF
>TRBV10-3|14|NA|NA|TRBJ2-1
TGTGCCATCATGGGGGGACCCTCCTACAATGAGCAGTTCTTC
CAIMGGPSYNEQFF
>TRBV6-5|14|TRBD2|NA|TRBJ2-1
TGTGCCAGCAGTATCCGGACTAGCGGGGGGGAGCAGTTCTTC
CASSIRTSGGEQFF
>TRBV19|16|TRBD1|NA|TRBJ2-2
TGTGCCAGTCCTCCACCGGGACAGATGAACACCGGGGAGCTGTTTTTT
CASPPPGQMNTGELFF
>TRBV28|15|TRBD2|NA|TRBJ2-2
TGTGCCCGCGGACTAGCGGGGGGGGGCACCGGGGAGCTGTTTTTT
CARGLAGGGTGELFF
>TRBV7-9|12|NA|NA|TRBJ1-2
TGTGCCAGCAGCTTAGGGGTCGGGGGCTACACCTTC
CASSLGVGGYTF
>TRBV3-1/TRBV3-2|16|NA|NA|TRBJ1-4
TGTGCCAGCAGCCAACTAACAGGGAGGGTCAATGAAAAACTGTTTTTT
CASSQLTGRVNEKLFF
>TRBV30|13|NA|once|TRBJ2-1
TGTGCCTGGAGGGGACGATTTAGGGGGAAGCAGTTCTTC
CAWRGRFRGKQFF
>TRBV28|13|TRBD1|NA|TRBJ2-7
TGTGCCAGCAGTTGGACAGGGTCTAACGAGCAGTACTTC
CASSWTGSNEQYF